This is a list of T cell receptor beta chains from one sample in a study of T cell responses to AZD1222 COVID-19 vaccine. TCRdb's copy holds only in-frame clones and misses some; the assay was immunoSEQ multiplex PCR. The table lists over 130,000 clones, approximately 87% of them singletons. Sequencing used peripheral blood, obtained 28 days after the second AZD1222 dose. These receptors all come from an adult who received the AZD1222 COVID-19 vaccine. CDR3s include the opening cysteine and the closing phenylalanine or tryptophan.

v_call: TRBV30
j_call: TRBJ1-3
cdr3_aa: CAWTSQPNGNTIYF

v_call: TRBV7-6
j_call: TRBJ2-5
cdr3_aa: CASSLGRRGGETQYF

v_call: TRBV4-2
j_call: TRBJ2-2
cdr3_aa: CASSQDYGTSGRAGELFF

v_call: TRBV24-1
j_call: TRBJ1-2
cdr3_aa: CATSDQGRPGYTF

v_call: TRBV10-3
j_call: TRBJ1-3
cdr3_aa: CASRTGNFPRRVSGNTIYF

v_call: TRBV19
j_call: TRBJ1-1
cdr3_aa: CASRADRSVFTEAFF

v_call: TRBV6-2/TRBV6-3
j_call: TRBJ2-7
cdr3_aa: CASSSGPTLREQYF

v_call: TRBV20-1
j_call: TRBJ1-2
cdr3_aa: CSARRDGYTF

v_call: TRBV5-1
j_call: TRBJ2-7
cdr3_aa: CASSSDRLAGGGNEQYF

v_call: TRBV19
j_call: TRBJ1-5
cdr3_aa: CASRGQGAGQPQHF

v_call: TRBV9
j_call: TRBJ2-1
cdr3_aa: CASSSGGLNEQFF

v_call: TRBV28
j_call: TRBJ1-1
cdr3_aa: CASSLGYTEAFF

v_call: TRBV25-1
j_call: TRBJ2-5
cdr3_aa: CASSLGGNQETQYF

v_call: TRBV19
j_call: TRBJ1-6
cdr3_aa: CASSTAGTEKSSYNSPLHF

v_call: TRBV2
j_call: TRBJ1-3
cdr3_aa: CATRVGQVGNTIYF

v_call: TRBV5-4
j_call: TRBJ2-3
cdr3_aa: CASSLRTGGTDTQYF